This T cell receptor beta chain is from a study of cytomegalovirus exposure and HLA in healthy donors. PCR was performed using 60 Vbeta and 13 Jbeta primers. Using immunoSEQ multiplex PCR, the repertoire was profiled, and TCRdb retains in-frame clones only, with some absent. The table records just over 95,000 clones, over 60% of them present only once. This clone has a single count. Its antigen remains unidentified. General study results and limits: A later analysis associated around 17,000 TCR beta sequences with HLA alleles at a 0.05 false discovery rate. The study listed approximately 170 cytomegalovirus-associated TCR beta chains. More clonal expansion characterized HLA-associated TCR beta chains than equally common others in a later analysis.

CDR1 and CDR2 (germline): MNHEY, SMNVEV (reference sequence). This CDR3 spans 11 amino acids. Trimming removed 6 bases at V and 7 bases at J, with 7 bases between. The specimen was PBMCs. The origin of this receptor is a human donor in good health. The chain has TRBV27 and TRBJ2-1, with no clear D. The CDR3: CASSNLNEQFF. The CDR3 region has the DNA TGTGCCAGCAGCAACTTAAATGAGCAGTTCTTC.